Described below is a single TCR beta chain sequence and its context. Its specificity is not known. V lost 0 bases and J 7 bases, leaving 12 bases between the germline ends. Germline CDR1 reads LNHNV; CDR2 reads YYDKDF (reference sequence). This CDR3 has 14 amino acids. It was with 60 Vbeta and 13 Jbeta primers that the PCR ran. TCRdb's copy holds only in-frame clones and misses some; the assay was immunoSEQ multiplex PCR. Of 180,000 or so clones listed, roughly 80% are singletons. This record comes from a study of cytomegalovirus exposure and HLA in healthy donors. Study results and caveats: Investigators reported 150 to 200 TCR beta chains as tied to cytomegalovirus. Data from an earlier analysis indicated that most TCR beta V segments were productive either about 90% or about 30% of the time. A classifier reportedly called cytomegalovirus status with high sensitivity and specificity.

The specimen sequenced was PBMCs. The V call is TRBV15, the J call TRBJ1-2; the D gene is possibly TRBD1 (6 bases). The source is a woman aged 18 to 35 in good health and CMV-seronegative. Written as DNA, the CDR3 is TGTGCCACCAGCAGAGAGGGGCAGGGGAGTGGCTACACCTTC. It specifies CATSREGQGSGYTF.